Listed below are T cell receptor beta chains from one sample, sequenced in a study of blood T cell repertoires in COVID-19. The assay was immunoSEQ multiplex PCR, and TCRdb's table has in-frame clones only and misses some. The table has roughly 60,000 clones, approximately 82% seen once. The sequenced sample was peripheral blood. These TCRs come from a man between 60 and 75 years old with acute or convalescent COVID-19. Each CDR3 is given with its conserved first and last residue. Fields, in order: CDR3 DNA, CDR3 protein, J gene, V gene, clone size, D gene. D genes are given only for firm matches. Only some rows state a clone size, as once, few, many or a class for expanded clones.

CDR3nt: TGCGCCAGCAGCCTCGTCGATCCCTCACGTAGCGGGGGGCTTAACACCGGGGAGCTGTTTTTT; CDR3aa: CASSLVDPSRSGGLNTGELFF; j_gene: TRBJ2-2; v_gene: TRBV4-1; abundance: NA; d_gene: TRBD2
CDR3nt: TGTGCCTCGGAACCCGACAGGGGAGATTCACCCCTCCACTTT; CDR3aa: CASEPDRGDSPLHF; j_gene: TRBJ1-6; v_gene: TRBV15; abundance: NA; d_gene: TRBD1
CDR3nt: TGTGCCAGCAGTGAAGCGCCCGAATGGAGTAACTTC; CDR3aa: CASSEAPEWSNF; j_gene: TRBJ1-2; v_gene: TRBV2; abundance: NA; d_gene: NA
CDR3nt: TGCAGCGTCGGACAGGGGGCCGGTCTCTACGAGCAGTACTTC; CDR3aa: CSVGQGAGLYEQYF; j_gene: TRBJ2-7; v_gene: TRBV29-1; abundance: NA; d_gene: TRBD1
CDR3nt: TGCGCCAGCAGCCAACAGGGAGTTGGTACTGAAGCTTTCTTT; CDR3aa: CASSQQGVGTEAFF; j_gene: TRBJ1-1; v_gene: TRBV5-1; abundance: few; d_gene: NA
CDR3nt: TGTGCCAGCAAGAAACAGGGGGACACTGAAGCTTTCTTT; CDR3aa: CASKKQGDTEAFF; j_gene: TRBJ1-1; v_gene: TRBV6-5; abundance: NA; d_gene: TRBD1
CDR3nt: TGTGCCAGCAGTACCCGGGACAGGGGAGACTATGGCTACACCTTC; CDR3aa: CASSTRDRGDYGYTF; j_gene: TRBJ1-2; v_gene: TRBV27; abundance: few; d_gene: TRBD1
CDR3nt: TGTGCCAGCAGCGTTCAGGACAGCCTCTATGGCTACACCTTC; CDR3aa: CASSVQDSLYGYTF; j_gene: TRBJ1-2; v_gene: TRBV5-6; abundance: NA; d_gene: NA
CDR3nt: TGTGCCAGCAGCTCAGGACAGGGGGTGGATGGCTACACCTTC; CDR3aa: CASSSGQGVDGYTF; j_gene: TRBJ1-2; v_gene: TRBV11-2; abundance: NA; d_gene: TRBD1
CDR3nt: TGCGCCAGCAGCCAAGACAAAAATGGCTACACCTTC; CDR3aa: CASSQDKNGYTF; j_gene: TRBJ1-2; v_gene: TRBV4-1; abundance: NA; d_gene: NA
CDR3nt: TGTGCCAGCAGCTTATTAAATCAGCCCCAGCATTTT; CDR3aa: CASSLLNQPQHF; j_gene: TRBJ1-5; v_gene: TRBV7-9; abundance: few; d_gene: NA
CDR3nt: TGTGCCAGCAGGCCCCACAGGGGTGCGTTGGAGCAGTACTTC; CDR3aa: CASRPHRGALEQYF; j_gene: TRBJ2-7; v_gene: TRBV6-5; abundance: NA; d_gene: TRBD1
CDR3nt: TGCGCCAGCAGCTCCGGACAGGGGGACTCACCCCTCCACTTT; CDR3aa: CASSSGQGDSPLHF; j_gene: TRBJ1-6; v_gene: TRBV5-1; abundance: few; d_gene: TRBD1
CDR3nt: TGTGCCAGCAGCCTAGGGACAAGCCCCACTGAAGCTTTCTTT; CDR3aa: CASSLGTSPTEAFF; j_gene: TRBJ1-1; v_gene: TRBV2; abundance: NA; d_gene: NA
CDR3nt: TGTGCCAGCAGTTTTGCAGGACAAACTAATGAAAAACTGTTTTTT; CDR3aa: CASSFAGQTNEKLFF; j_gene: TRBJ1-4; v_gene: TRBV6-5; abundance: once; d_gene: NA
CDR3nt: TGTGCCAGCAGCCCGACAGGCCCCGGGGACACCATATATTTT; CDR3aa: CASSPTGPGDTIYF; j_gene: TRBJ1-3; v_gene: TRBV7-2; abundance: few; d_gene: NA
CDR3nt: TGTGCCAGCACCCCAGGCGGGAACTCAAATTCACCCCTCCACTTT; CDR3aa: CASTPGGNSNSPLHF; j_gene: TRBJ1-6; v_gene: TRBV6-6; abundance: NA; d_gene: NA
CDR3nt: TGTGCCAGCTCCGGGATAGCGGCGGCCCAAGAGACCCAGTACTTC; CDR3aa: CASSGIAAAQETQYF; j_gene: TRBJ2-5; v_gene: TRBV28; abundance: NA; d_gene: NA
CDR3nt: TGTGCCAGTCTCGACAGGAACACTGAAGCTTTCTTT; CDR3aa: CASLDRNTEAFF; j_gene: TRBJ1-1; v_gene: TRBV19; abundance: NA; d_gene: NA
CDR3nt: TGTGCCAGCAGCCAGACTAGCGGTGATTCCTCCTACGAGCAGTACTTC; CDR3aa: CASSQTSGDSSYEQYF; j_gene: TRBJ2-7; v_gene: TRBV4-2; abundance: NA; d_gene: TRBD2
CDR3nt: TGTGCCAGCAGTTTCCAGGGGCCGAATGAGCAGTTCTTC; CDR3aa: CASSFQGPNEQFF; j_gene: TRBJ2-1; v_gene: TRBV12-3/TRBV12-4; abundance: NA; d_gene: NA
CDR3nt: TGTGCCAGCAGCCCTAGACCGAACGGGGGTTTGGGGGAGACCCAGTACTTC; CDR3aa: CASSPRPNGGLGETQYF; j_gene: TRBJ2-5; v_gene: TRBV11-2; abundance: NA; d_gene: NA
CDR3nt: TGTGCCAGCCGACCCGTCGGGGCTAGCGGGGGAATAGGGGAGCTGTTTTTT; CDR3aa: CASRPVGASGGIGELFF; j_gene: TRBJ2-2; v_gene: TRBV7-6; abundance: NA; d_gene: TRBD2
CDR3nt: TGTGCCAGCAGTTTTGGATGGGGAGGGGAGCAGTACTTC; CDR3aa: CASSFGWGGEQYF; j_gene: TRBJ2-7; v_gene: TRBV12-3/TRBV12-4; abundance: NA; d_gene: TRBD2
CDR3nt: TGTGCCAGCAGTTTATCGAAGGGAGCTAACTATGGCTACACCTTC; CDR3aa: CASSLSKGANYGYTF; j_gene: TRBJ1-2; v_gene: TRBV27; abundance: NA; d_gene: NA
CDR3nt: TGTGCCAGCAGTGAACACCCAGGGACTTCCTACGAGCAGTACTTC; CDR3aa: CASSEHPGTSYEQYF; j_gene: TRBJ2-7; v_gene: TRBV6-1; abundance: NA; d_gene: NA
CDR3nt: TGCGCCAGCAGCCAAGTCGCGGGGGAAAAACTGTTTTTT; CDR3aa: CASSQVAGEKLFF; j_gene: TRBJ1-4; v_gene: TRBV4-1; abundance: few; d_gene: NA
CDR3nt: TGTGCCAGCAGTTACCAAGGAAAACAGAGTGAAGCTTTCTTT; CDR3aa: CASSYQGKQSEAFF; j_gene: TRBJ1-1; v_gene: TRBV6-5; abundance: NA; d_gene: NA
CDR3nt: TGTGCCAGCAGTCCCGACAGGGCCTGGGGGGAGACCCAGTACTTC; CDR3aa: CASSPDRAWGETQYF; j_gene: TRBJ2-5; v_gene: TRBV5-4; abundance: NA; d_gene: TRBD1
CDR3nt: TGTGCCAGCAGCTTAGTAGGGACAGGGACCTCACCCCTCCACTTT; CDR3aa: CASSLVGTGTSPLHF; j_gene: TRBJ1-6; v_gene: TRBV11-2; abundance: NA; d_gene: TRBD1
CDR3nt: TGTGCCAGCAGTGCGTCGGTGGCGAACACCGGGGAGCTGTTTTTT; CDR3aa: CASSASVANTGELFF; j_gene: TRBJ2-2; v_gene: TRBV2; abundance: NA; d_gene: NA
CDR3nt: TGTGCCAGCTCCGGACAGCCGAACACTGAAGCTTTCTTT; CDR3aa: CASSGQPNTEAFF; j_gene: TRBJ1-1; v_gene: TRBV12-3/TRBV12-4; abundance: NA; d_gene: NA